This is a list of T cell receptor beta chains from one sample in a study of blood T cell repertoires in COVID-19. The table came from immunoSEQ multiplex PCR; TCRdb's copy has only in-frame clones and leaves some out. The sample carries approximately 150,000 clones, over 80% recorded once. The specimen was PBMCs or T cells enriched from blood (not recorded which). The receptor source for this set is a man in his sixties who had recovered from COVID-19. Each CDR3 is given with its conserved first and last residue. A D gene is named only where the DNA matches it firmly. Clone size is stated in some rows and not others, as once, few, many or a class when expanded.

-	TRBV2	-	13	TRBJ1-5	TGTGCCAGCAGGTACAGATCAAATCAGCCCCAGCATTTT	CASRYRSNQPQHF
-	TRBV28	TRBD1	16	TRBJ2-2	TGTGCCAGCAGTTCACCGGGACAGGGGTACACCGGGGAGCTGTTTTTT	CASSSPGQGYTGELFF
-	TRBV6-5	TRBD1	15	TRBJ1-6	TGTGCCAGCAGTTCCAGACAGGGCAATAATTCACCCCTCCACTTT	CASSSRQGNNSPLHF
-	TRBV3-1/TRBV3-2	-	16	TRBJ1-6	TGTGCCAGCAGCCAAGGGTTCGGTGGCGGGAATTCACCCCTCCACTTT	CASSQGFGGGNSPLHF
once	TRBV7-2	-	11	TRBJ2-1	TGTGCCAGCAGCTTAGGGCCCGAGCAGTTCTTC	CASSLGPEQFF
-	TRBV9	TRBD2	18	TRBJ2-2	TGTGCCAGCAGCGTAGGCGATGGGAGCGGGGGGAACACCGGGGAGCTGTTTTTT	CASSVGDGSGGNTGELFF
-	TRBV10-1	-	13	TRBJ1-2	TGCGCCAGCAGTCCTGAAGGGGTCGGAGGCTACACCTTC	CASSPEGVGGYTF
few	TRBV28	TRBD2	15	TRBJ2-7	TGTGCCAGCAGTTTCCGCGGTAGCGGGGGATACGAGCAGTACTTC	CASSFRGSGGYEQYF
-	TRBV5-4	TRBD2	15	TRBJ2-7	TGTGCCAGCAGAGGGACTAGCGGCAGCTCCTACGAGCAGTACTTC	CASRGTSGSSYEQYF
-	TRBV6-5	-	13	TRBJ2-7	TGTGCCAGCAGGGAGGGACTTTCCAAGGGGCAGTACTTC	CASREGLSKGQYF
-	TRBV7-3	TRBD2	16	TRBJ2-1	TGTGCCAGCAGCCAAGTTTCCGGGACTAGCGTGAATGAGCAGTTCTTC	CASSQVSGTSVNEQFF